This T cell receptor (beta chain) is drawn from a study of tumor-infiltrating lymphocytes in primary liver carcinoma. Notes on this clonotype: Its ends do not fully match the called genes, so a read error is possible.

Starting from around 510 ng of total RNA, TCR beta cDNA was produced with a primer in the constant region. Three nested multiplex PCR rounds of slightly modified ARM-PCR generated TCR beta libraries. TCRdb itself ran the multiplex PCR reads through MiXCR, one entry per CDR3 protein. Among 100,000 to 150,000 distinct CDR3 sequences listed, 55% to 75% were seen once. RNA and DNA were co-extracted from about 20-30 mg of unsorted bulk tissue. The sequence derives from a woman aged 60 to 75 with primary liver carcinoma and hepatitis B virus infection. Input material: liver tumor tissue from sampling region 3. The subset denotes: tumor region T3, left-lateral pole.

The DNA for the CDR3 is TGTACCAGCAGTCCCGGGGGGGAGCAGTTCTTC. Translation gives CTSSPGGEQFF. The chain links TRBV14 to TRBJ2-1; 7 bases match TRBD2. Per germline, CDR1 SGHDN and CDR2 FVKESK. The CDR3 contains 11 residues.